The rows below give T cell receptor beta chains drawn from one sample of a study of blood T cell repertoires in COVID-19. TCRdb's table, derived via immunoSEQ multiplex PCR, lists solely in-frame clones and lacks some. The data hold around 79,000 clones, with roughly 90% observed a single time. Sequenced material: peripheral blood. The receptors derive from a human donor in a cohort sampled during active COVID-19. Each CDR3 is given with its conserved first and last residue. Fields, in order: J gene, D gene, clone size, V gene, CDR3 DNA, CDR3 protein. A D gene is named only where the DNA matches it firmly. Size values are once, few and many counts, or a class for expanded clones, and some rows have none.

TRBJ2-3,TRBD2,once,TRBV5-1,TGCGCCAGCAGCCCCGGACTAGCGGGGGGCACAGATACGCAGTATTTT,CASSPGLAGGTDTQYF
TRBJ2-7,TRBD2,-,TRBV28,TGTGCCAGCAGCCCCCCCAGGAGGACTAGTTGGTACGAGCAGTACTTC,CASSPPRRTSWYEQYF
TRBJ1-2,-,-,TRBV19,TGTGCCACCGGTGCACAGTCCCTTTATGGCTACACCTTC,CATGAQSLYGYTF
TRBJ2-3,TRBD1,-,TRBV18,TGTGCCAGCTCGTACACCCGGGACAGGGTTCCAACAGATACGCAGTATTTT,CASSYTRDRVPTDTQYF
TRBJ2-3,TRBD1,-,TRBV19,TGTGCCAGCCGGACGGACAGGGGAGCAGATACGCAGTATTTT,CASRTDRGADTQYF
TRBJ1-5,TRBD1,once,TRBV25-1,TGTGCCAGTACCGGGACAGGTCGCGATCAGCCCCAGCATTTT,CASTGTGRDQPQHF
TRBJ1-6,-,-,TRBV4-1,TGCGCCAGCAGCCAAGTGTTTATGGGGGGTTCACCCCTCCACTTT,CASSQVFMGGSPLHF
TRBJ1-6,-,-,TRBV25-1,TGTGCCAGCAGAGAGACAGGTTATAATTCACCCCTCCACTTT,CASRETGYNSPLHF
TRBJ2-7,-,-,TRBV20-1,TGCAGTGCTAAGAAGGGGTACGAGCAGTACTTC,CSAKKGYEQYF
TRBJ1-3,-,few,TRBV10-3,TGTGCCGCCGGGGACTCTGGAAACACCATATATTTT,CAAGDSGNTIYF
TRBJ2-7,TRBD1,-,TRBV6-1,TGTGCCAGCAGTGGTTATACCGGGACAGGGGGCCTGTTTGGCTCCTACGAGCAGTACTTC,CASSGYTGTGGLFGSYEQYF
TRBJ2-7,-,-,TRBV27,TGTGCCAGCAGTTCGGGAGCAAATTGGGAGCAGTACTTC,CASSSGANWEQYF
TRBJ2-1,-,-,TRBV5-4,TGTGCCAGCAGCGCCAATACAGGGAACAATGAGCAGTTCTTC,CASSANTGNNEQFF
TRBJ2-7,TRBD1,-,TRBV29-1,TGCAGCGTTGCGGACAGGGGGTACTCCTACGAGCAGTACTTC,CSVADRGYSYEQYF
TRBJ2-7,TRBD1,-,TRBV20-1,TGCAGTGCGGACAGGACCTACGAGCAGTACTTC,CSADRTYEQYF
TRBJ1-4,TRBD1,-,TRBV6-1,TGTGCCAGCAGTGAACCCCGACAGGGGATGTATGAAAAACTGTTTTTT,CASSEPRQGMYEKLFF
TRBJ2-5,-,-,TRBV9,TGTGCCAGCAGCCCCGTGGGACTGGGGGGTGAGACCCAGTACTTC,CASSPVGLGGETQYF
TRBJ2-7,-,-,TRBV12-5,TGTGCTAGTGGTTTGGCTTATACAGGGAGCCACGAGCAGTACTTC,CASGLAYTGSHEQYF
TRBJ1-4,-,-,TRBV3-1/TRBV3-2,TGTGCCAGCAGGAGGAGGGAAGATGAAAAACTGTTTTTT,CASRRREDEKLFF
TRBJ1-5,TRBD1,-,TRBV5-1,TGCGCCAGCAGCTCGCCCGGGACAGGGAGGATAGGTCAGCCCCAGCATTTT,CASSSPGTGRIGQPQHF
TRBJ2-1,-,-,TRBV7-2,TGTGCCAGCGCCTATACTAGTACTCCCTACAATGAGCAGTTCTTC,CASAYTSTPYNEQFF
TRBJ1-3,-,-,TRBV30,TGTGCCTGGAGAGACTCAGAGAGGGTAAACACCATATATTTT,CAWRDSERVNTIYF
TRBJ2-2,-,-,TRBV27,TGTGCCACCCGCGATCGTCTAGCCGTCGCGAACACCGGGGAGCTGTTTTTT,CATRDRLAVANTGELFF
TRBJ2-1,-,-,TRBV6-5,TGTGCCAGCAGAGCCGAGAGCGGTAACTACAATGAGCAGTTCTTC,CASRAESGNYNEQFF
TRBJ1-4,TRBD1,-,TRBV3-1/TRBV3-2,TGTGCCAGCAGCCTCCGGACAGGGGAGGAAAAACTGTTTTTT,CASSLRTGEEKLFF
TRBJ2-1,TRBD2,-,TRBV4-1,TGCGCCAGCAGCCAAGTGGGGGGGGCCCAGCGGGGGGGCTACAATGAGCAGTTCTTC,CASSQVGGAQRGGYNEQFF
TRBJ2-1,-,few,TRBV12-3/TRBV12-4,TGTGCCAGCAGTTGGGGCCCTTCGCAGTTCTTC,CASSWGPSQFF
TRBJ2-7,TRBD1,once,TRBV2,TGTGCCAGCGAGGGACAGGGCTACGAGCAGTACTTC,CASEGQGYEQYF
TRBJ1-1,-,-,TRBV10-3,TGTGCCATCAGTGTGCAGCCGCGAGGTTCTGAAGCTTTCTTT,CAISVQPRGSEAFF